This T cell receptor (beta chain) was documented in a study of cytomegalovirus exposure and HLA in healthy donors. Comments on this clone: Its antigen remains unknown.

Whole-study results and caveats: Among the most significant clusters, several appeared linked to common viral pathogens in a later analysis. Analyzed later, most CMV-associated TCR beta chains appeared HLA-restricted. In a later analysis, compared with equally common non-associated chains, HLA-associated beta chains were more expanded. One cluster of highly shared sequence variants probably arose as a sequencing artifact.

A multiplex PCR was run with 60 Vbeta primers and 13 Jbeta primers. Some clones are missing from TCRdb's copy, which holds only in-frame ones; the method was immunoSEQ multiplex PCR. The sample includes about 200,000 clones, 65% to 85% seen only once; the top ten take more than 0.6%. This clonotype originated in a boy aged 2 to 9 in good health and CMV-seronegative. Material for sequencing was PBMCs.

This chain's CDR3 is CAWSAFTRMSTDTQYF. In DNA, the CDR3 is TGTGCCTGGAGTGCCTTCACAAGAATGTCCACAGATACGCAGTATTTT. J is TRBJ2-3 and V is TRBV30, with D unresolved. V lost 1 base and J lost 2, with 16 bases in between. The V gene's germline CDR1 is GTSNPN and CDR2 SVGIG (reference sequence). The length of the CDR3 is 16 residues.